This T cell receptor beta chain derives from a study of response to subunit inactivated influenza vaccine. For this clonotype: What it recognizes is unknown.

One entry per CDR3 protein, called by TCRdb with MiXCR from the RT-PCR reads. Altogether 630,000 or so distinct CDR3 sequences are present, around 16% being singletons, with the ten largest covering more than 9%. Germline V CDR1 and CDR2: LNHDA, SQIVND (reference sequence). Trimming pared 3 bases from V and 5 bases from J, leaving 11 bases between. This CDR3 has 13 amino acids. Whole-study findings and limits: Authors suggested each seasonal influenza vaccination recruits few new T cells.

The J gene is TRBJ2-7, the V gene TRBV19, with D possibly TRBD1 on 6 matching bases. This sample comprised PBMCs from blood, obtained roughly 12 days after vaccination. The source is a man aged 45-60 years who received an inactivated influenza vaccine. The CDR3 region has the DNA TGTGCCAGTAGTATCTCCAGGGACAACGAGCAGTACTTC. This gives the protein CASSISRDNEQYF.